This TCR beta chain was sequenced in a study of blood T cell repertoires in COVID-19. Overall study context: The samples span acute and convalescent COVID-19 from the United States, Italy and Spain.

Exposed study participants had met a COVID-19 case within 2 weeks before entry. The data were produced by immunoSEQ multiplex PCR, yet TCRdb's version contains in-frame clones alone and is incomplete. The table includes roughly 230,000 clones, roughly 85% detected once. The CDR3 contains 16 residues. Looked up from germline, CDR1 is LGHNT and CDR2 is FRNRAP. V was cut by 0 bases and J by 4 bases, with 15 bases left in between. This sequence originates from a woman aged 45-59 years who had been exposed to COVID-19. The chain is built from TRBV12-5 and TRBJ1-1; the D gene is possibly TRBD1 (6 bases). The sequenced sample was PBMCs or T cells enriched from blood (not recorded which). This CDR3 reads CASGLVQGKIGTEAFF. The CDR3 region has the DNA TGTGCTAGTGGTTTGGTACAGGGAAAGATTGGCACTGAAGCTTTCTTT.